This T cell receptor beta chain was identified during a study of T cell repertoires in aging, cancer and after chemotherapy. Looking at the study overall: Paired samples before and after chemotherapy came from glioblastoma patients receiving temozolomide-based therapy.

A mixed TRB-A/B primer pool amplified rearranged TRB by multiplex touch-down PCR. TCRdb re-analysed the multiplex PCR reads in MiXCR, keeping a single row per CDR3 protein. The table lists 6,700 or so distinct CDR3 sequences, approximately 53% of them singletons. TCR beta rearrangements were amplified from peripheral blood genomic DNA. CDR3 size: 15 residues. Germline CDR1 and CDR2: SGHTA and FQGNSA. The V end was cut by 4 bases, the J end by 3 bases, with 15 bases between. J is TRBJ1-2 and V is TRBV7-2; tentatively, D is TRBD1 (5 bases). The receptor was derived from a human donor with a solid tumor. Sequencing input: blood. DNA for the CDR3: TGTGCCAGCAGCTCGGCAGGGACGGGAGACTATGGCTACACCTTC. This encodes CASSSAGTGDYGYTF.